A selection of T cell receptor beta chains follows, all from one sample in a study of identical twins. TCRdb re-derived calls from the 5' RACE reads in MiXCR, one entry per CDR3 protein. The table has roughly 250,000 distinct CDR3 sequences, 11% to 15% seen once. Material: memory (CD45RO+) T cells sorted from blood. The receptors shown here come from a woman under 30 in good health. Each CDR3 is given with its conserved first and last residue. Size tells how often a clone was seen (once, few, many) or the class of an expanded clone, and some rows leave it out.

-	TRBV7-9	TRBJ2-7	CASSPDGTGGYEQYF
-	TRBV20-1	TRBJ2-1	CSASSSGRANEQFF
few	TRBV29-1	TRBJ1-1	CSVPTGSPKMNTEAFF
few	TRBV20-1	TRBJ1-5	CSAMRSGRASNQPQHF
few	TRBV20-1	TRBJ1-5	CSAREGRENQPQHF
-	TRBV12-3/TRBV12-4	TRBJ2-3	CASSFRRQITDTQYF
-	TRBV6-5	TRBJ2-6	CASSYSFYGANVLTF
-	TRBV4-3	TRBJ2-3	CASSQDSAVSTDTQYF
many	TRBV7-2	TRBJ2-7	CASSLMGTAQYF
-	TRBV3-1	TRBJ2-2	CASRQGRNTGELFF
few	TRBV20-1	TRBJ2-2	CSVATGVSGELFF
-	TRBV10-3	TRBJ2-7	CAISVAGGPYEQYF
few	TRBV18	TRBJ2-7	CASSLEDAYEQYF
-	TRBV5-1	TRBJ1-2	CASSNGGGSYGYTF
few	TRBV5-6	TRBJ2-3	CASSFSGRANTDTQYF
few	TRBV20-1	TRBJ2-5	CSATGTGLETQYF
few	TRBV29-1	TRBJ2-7	CSVEHPVGTYEQYF
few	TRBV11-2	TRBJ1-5	CASSFQGRGQPQHF
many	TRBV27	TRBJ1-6	CASRPGINSPLHF
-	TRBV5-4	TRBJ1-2	CASSLETGAGYTF
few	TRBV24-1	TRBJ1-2	CATSEGRQGTVYGYTF
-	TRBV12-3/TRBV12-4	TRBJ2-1	CASSLILKFSLNEQFF
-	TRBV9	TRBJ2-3	CASSPGGERTDTQYF
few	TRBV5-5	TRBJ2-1	CASSFGGVGVAYNEQFF
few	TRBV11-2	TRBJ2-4	CASSFLASGELAKNIQYF
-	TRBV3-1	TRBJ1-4	CASTLGEKLFF
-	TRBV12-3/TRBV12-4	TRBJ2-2	CASSGPIPYTGELFF
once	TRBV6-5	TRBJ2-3	CASSYLQFSGSADTQYF
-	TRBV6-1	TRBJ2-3	CASRWRNPADTQYF
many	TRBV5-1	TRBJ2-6	CASSLEPGANVLTF
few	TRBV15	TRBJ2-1	CATDLGGMRPYNEQFF
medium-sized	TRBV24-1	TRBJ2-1	CATSDSSGSLFF
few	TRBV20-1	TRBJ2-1	CSARVIGTSGRGEQFF
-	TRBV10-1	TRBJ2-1	CASSEGENEQFF
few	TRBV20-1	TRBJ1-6	CSARDGRSYNSPLHF
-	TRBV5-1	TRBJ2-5	CASSLLQGTGTQYF
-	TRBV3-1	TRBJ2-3	CASSQPSGSFTDTQYF
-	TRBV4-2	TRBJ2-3	CASSQGQGFADTQYF
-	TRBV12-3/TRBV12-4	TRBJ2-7	CASSLQGASGGYEQYF
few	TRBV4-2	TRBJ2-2	CASSRGTGANTGELFF
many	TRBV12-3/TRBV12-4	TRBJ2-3	CASSPNGGDTQYF
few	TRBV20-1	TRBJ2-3	CSAPGEDTDTQYF